This is a list of T cell receptor beta chains from one sample in a study of cytomegalovirus exposure and HLA in healthy donors. TCRdb's table, derived via immunoSEQ multiplex PCR, lists solely in-frame clones and lacks some. The data hold 120,000 or so clones, with 70% to 85% observed a single time. Sequencing was performed on PBMCs. The receptors stem from a man younger than 35 in good health and CMV-seronegative. Both conserved end residues are part of each CDR3. D genes are given only for firm matches. The listing skips clone size in some rows; elsewhere it reads once, few, many or a size class.

clone_size j_call d_call v_call cdr3_aa
. TRBJ1-5 . TRBV15 CATSRDAPGGRDQPQHF
. TRBJ1-1 . TRBV15 CATSRDRGLSTEAFF
few TRBJ1-4 . TRBV19 CASRLDSGEKLFF
. TRBJ2-5 TRBD2 TRBV7-3 CASSPRHGVAGNQETQYF
. TRBJ2-3 TRBD2 TRBV7-2 CASSLTSGGADTQYF
. TRBJ2-1 TRBD2 TRBV7-2 CASSLEVAGSNEQFF
few TRBJ2-4 . TRBV6-5 CASALGRQGNIQYF
. TRBJ1-5 . TRBV2 CASSVGPGAQHF
once TRBJ1-1 . TRBV5-1 CASSRPEGTEAFF
. TRBJ1-2 . TRBV25-1 CASSVTSGYTF
. TRBJ2-2 . TRBV6-5 CASSPVGSTGELFF
. TRBJ2-5 . TRBV9 CASSVGPGDVETQYF
few TRBJ1-1 . TRBV4-3 CASSQGAGGYTEAFF
. TRBJ1-5 . TRBV5-1 CASSPDSNSNQPQHF
. TRBJ2-3 . TRBV10-1 CASSFPRGSPRTDTQYF
. TRBJ2-7 TRBD2 TRBV5-6 CASSLVAGRQSSSYEQYF
. TRBJ1-2 TRBD1 TRBV29-1 CSVEFQGANYGYTF
few TRBJ2-7 . TRBV5-6 CASSPRDSYEQYF
. TRBJ1-1 . TRBV2 CASSEAPGMWRAFF
few TRBJ1-2 . TRBV4-3 CASSQDLMGAGVNLNYGYTF
. TRBJ2-2 TRBD1 TRBV9 CASSLTQTQGAGELFF
. TRBJ2-2 . TRBV5-1 CASSWKSPGVTGELFF
. TRBJ2-1 TRBD1 TRBV5-1 CASSRTTGNLHEQFF
. TRBJ1-2 . TRBV4-3 CASSQIGGGWDYGYTF
once TRBJ2-7 TRBD1 TRBV29-1 CSVDSRTGGLEQYF
once TRBJ1-3 TRBD1 TRBV11-2 CASSFGGQGNTIYF
. TRBJ1-1 . TRBV14 CASSQVRGTEAFF
. TRBJ1-1 . TRBV6-1 CASSERRAEAFF
. TRBJ1-6 . TRBV10-3 CAISGEVNSPLHF
. TRBJ1-4 TRBD1 TRBV5-1 CASSVDRGSANEKLFF
. TRBJ2-7 TRBD1 TRBV5-1 CASSLGGTGSYEQYF
. TRBJ2-7 TRBD1 TRBV5-1 CASSLGGTGVYEQYF
. TRBJ1-1 TRBD1 TRBV7-9 CASSPASDRRAFF
. TRBJ1-1 . TRBV19 CASSRAGGNTEAFF
. TRBJ2-7 TRBD1 TRBV7-9 CASSLELTGGEQYF
. TRBJ1-2 . TRBV6-5 CASTSGDKVGYTF
few TRBJ2-1 TRBD1 TRBV11-2 CASSPRGHRGRNEQFF
few TRBJ2-7 TRBD1 TRBV4-3 CASSQGTGDYEQYF
. TRBJ2-2 TRBD1 TRBV5-4 CASSLGDRNDGELFF
once TRBJ2-2 . TRBV4-3 CASSQDRRQVNTGELFF
. TRBJ2-7 TRBD1 TRBV19 CASSRGQGIYEQYF
. TRBJ1-1 . TRBV2 CASRDDREAFF
. TRBJ1-1 . TRBV18 CASSQGGNTEAFF
. TRBJ2-5 TRBD2 TRBV11-2 CASGIAGETQYF
few TRBJ1-1 TRBD1 TRBV28 CASSLITGGRTTEAFF